Below are 7 T cell receptor beta chains sequenced from a single sample in a study of cytomegalovirus exposure and HLA in healthy donors. The PCR ran on 60 Vbeta and 13 Jbeta primers. Data came from immunoSEQ multiplex PCR; TCRdb stores just in-frame clones and leaves some out. The table has roughly 190,000 clones, roughly 10% seen once; the top ten hold 1% to 1.5%. Sequenced sample: PBMCs. The receptors shown here come from a woman aged 25 to 39 in good health and CMV-seropositive.

Only a few counts were recorded for this clone. The gene calls are TRBV4-1 and TRBJ2-1; 7 bases are a match to TRBD2. Germline trimming cut 0 bases from V and 10 bases from J; bases unmatched to any gene: 12. The CDR3 contains 16 residues. Germline V CDR1 and CDR2: MGHRA, YSYEKL. This CDR3 is CASSQDQEGGPSEQFF. The CDR3 bases are TGCGCCAGCAGCCAAGATCAGGAGGGAGGGCCGTCAGAGCAGTTCTTC.

The genes are TRBV6-5 and TRBJ2-7; D possibly corresponds to TRBD1 (5 bases). Germline-derived CDR1 and CDR2 are MNHEY and SVGAGI. The length of the CDR3 is 15 residues. Trimming stripped 6 bases from V and 4 bases from J, with 19 bases between. The DNA for the CDR3 is TGTGCCAGCAGCCCGGTGGGGCCCAAAAGTTACGAGCAGTACTTC. Amino acids: CASSPVGPKSYEQYF.

This clone showed up just a few times. The chain carries TRBV6-5 and TRBJ2-1; 8 bases agree with TRBD1. V lost 4 bases and J lost 7; bases outside the gene matches: 9. The germline gives CDR1 MNHEY, CDR2 SVGAGI. The CDR3 consists of 15 residues. For the CDR3, the DNA is TGTGCCAGCAGTTTTGGACAGGGTACGTGGAATGAGCAGTTCTTC. Protein: CASSFGQGTWNEQFF.

This clone was observed a handful of times. The rearrangement joins TRBV5-1 to TRBJ2-3; TRBD2 is a possible D gene (5 bases). The CDR3 length is 14 residues. V gave up 7 bases and J gave up 0 bases, with 12 bases separating them. Per the germline V gene, CDR1 is SGHRS and CDR2 is YFSETQ. The CDR3 here is CASQDSHSTDTQYF. For the CDR3, the DNA is TGCGCCAGCCAGGACTCTCACAGCACAGATACGCAGTATTTT.

The chain joins TRBV9 to TRBJ1-3; perhaps TRBD1 as D (5 bases). Between the trimmed V and J ends, which lost 4 bases and 1 base, there was a span of 12 bases. The germline CDR1 and CDR2 sequences are SGDLS and YYNGEE. CDR3 size: 15 residues. The CDR3 loop is CASSPTGVSGNTIYF. The CDR3 DNA reads as TGTGCCAGCAGCCCAACAGGCGTATCTGGAAACACCATATATTTT.

The chain couples TRBV19 to TRBJ2-1, with 7 bases identical to TRBD2. The germline V gene encodes CDR1 LNHDA and CDR2 SQIVND (reference sequence). There are 14 residues in the CDR3. Trimming took 1 base from V and 9 from J; bases not matched to a gene: 6. In DNA, the CDR3 is TGTGCCAGTAGTATAGCGGGGGGAAACAGTGAGCAGTTCTTC. This translates into CASSIAGGNSEQFF. Combining the CDR3 with reference TRBV19 and TRBJ2-1 gives the whole variable domain DGGITQSPKYLFRKEGQNVTLSCEQNLNHDAMYWYRQDPGQGLRLIYYSQIVNDFQKGDIAEGYSVSREKKESFPLTVTSAQKNPTAFYLCASSIAGGNSEQFFGPGTRLTVL.

The gene calls are TRBV29-1 and TRBJ2-5, with D uncertain. Germline CDR1 reads SQVTM; CDR2 reads ANQGSEA. The CDR3 extends over 12 amino acids. The V and J ends lost 6 bases and 2 bases respectively, with 10 bases between them. The CDR3 DNA reads TGCAGCGTCAGACCCAGGCAAGAGACCCAGTACTTC. Its translation is CSVRPRQETQYF.